This entry describes one T cell receptor (beta chain). Its cognate antigen is unknown. Trimming at V came to 3 bases and at J to 4 bases, leaving 2 bases not matched to a gene. The CDR3 is 13 amino acids. Germline V CDR1 and CDR2: GTSNPN, SVGIG (reference sequence). The entry originates in a study of T cell clonotyping in hematopoietic cell transplantation. Study-level findings and limits: Few recipient clonotypes overlapped donors; over 95% were de novo at given depth.

Assay used: immunoSEQ multiplex PCR; TCRdb lists only in-frame clones, some missing. The repertoire has 8,000 or so clones, about three fifths of them found once; the top ten carry 20% to 25%. The sequence was obtained from a male patient between 60 and 69 years old who had an allogeneic stem cell transplant from an unrelated donor, so the T cells may come from the graft donor. Some clones in this sample may be carry-over from other donors' samples. This chain uses TRBV30 with TRBJ1-1; TRBD1 agrees at 10 bases. The source was peripheral blood mononuclear cells, collected 100 days after allogeneic stem cell transplant. The chain's CDR3 is CAWRGQGFTEAFF. The CDR3 DNA follows: TGTGCCTGGAGGGGACAGGGGTTCACTGAAGCTTTCTTT.